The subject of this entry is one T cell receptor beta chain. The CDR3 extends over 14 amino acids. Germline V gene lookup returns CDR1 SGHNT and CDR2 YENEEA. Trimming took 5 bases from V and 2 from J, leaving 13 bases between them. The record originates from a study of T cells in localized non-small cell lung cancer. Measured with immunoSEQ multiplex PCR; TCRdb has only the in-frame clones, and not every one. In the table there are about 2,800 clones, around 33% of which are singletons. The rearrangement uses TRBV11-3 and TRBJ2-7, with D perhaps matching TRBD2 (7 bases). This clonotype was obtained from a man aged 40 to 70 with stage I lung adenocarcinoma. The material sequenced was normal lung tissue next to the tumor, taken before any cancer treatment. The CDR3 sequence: CASSEGGPTYEQYF. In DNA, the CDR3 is TGTGCCAGCAGCGAGGGGGGGCCCACCTACGAGCAGTACTTC.